This T cell receptor (beta chain) appears in the sequencing data of a study of identical twins. V gave up 1 base and J gave up 5 bases; unmatched junction bases: 3. There are 15 residues in the CDR3. Germline CDR1 and CDR2: SEHNR and FQNEAQ (reference sequence). Each CDR3 protein is one row after TCRdb ran MiXCR on the 5' RACE reads. The sample carries a few hundred thousand distinct CDR3 sequences, 7.5% to 10% recorded once. This clonotype was found many times. This sample also appeared in a second study, on yellow fever vaccine responses in identical twins.

The source material was PBMCs. The TCR was taken from a woman younger than 35 in good health. The rearrangement uses TRBV7-9 and TRBJ2-1; 9 bases are a match to TRBD2. The CDR3 nucleotides are TGTGCCAGCAGCTTAGGGTCTAGCGGGAACAATGAGCAGTTCTTC. Protein sequence: CASSLGSSGNNEQFF.